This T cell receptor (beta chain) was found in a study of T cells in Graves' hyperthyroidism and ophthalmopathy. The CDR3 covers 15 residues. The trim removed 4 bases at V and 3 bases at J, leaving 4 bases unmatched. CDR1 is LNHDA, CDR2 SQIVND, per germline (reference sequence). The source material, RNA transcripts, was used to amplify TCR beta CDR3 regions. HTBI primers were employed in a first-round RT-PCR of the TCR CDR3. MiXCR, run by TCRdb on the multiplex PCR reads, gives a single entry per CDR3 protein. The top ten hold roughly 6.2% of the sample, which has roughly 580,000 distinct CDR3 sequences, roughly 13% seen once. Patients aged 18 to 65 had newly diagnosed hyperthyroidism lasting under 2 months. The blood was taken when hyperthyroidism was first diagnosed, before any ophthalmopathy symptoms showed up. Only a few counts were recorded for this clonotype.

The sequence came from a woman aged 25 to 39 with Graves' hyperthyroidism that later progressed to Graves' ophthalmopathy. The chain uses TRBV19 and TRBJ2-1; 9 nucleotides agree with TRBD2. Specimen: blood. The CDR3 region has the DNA TGTGCCAGTAGTACGAGCGGGAGGCGCTACAATGAGCAGTTCTTC. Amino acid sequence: CASSTSGRRYNEQFF.